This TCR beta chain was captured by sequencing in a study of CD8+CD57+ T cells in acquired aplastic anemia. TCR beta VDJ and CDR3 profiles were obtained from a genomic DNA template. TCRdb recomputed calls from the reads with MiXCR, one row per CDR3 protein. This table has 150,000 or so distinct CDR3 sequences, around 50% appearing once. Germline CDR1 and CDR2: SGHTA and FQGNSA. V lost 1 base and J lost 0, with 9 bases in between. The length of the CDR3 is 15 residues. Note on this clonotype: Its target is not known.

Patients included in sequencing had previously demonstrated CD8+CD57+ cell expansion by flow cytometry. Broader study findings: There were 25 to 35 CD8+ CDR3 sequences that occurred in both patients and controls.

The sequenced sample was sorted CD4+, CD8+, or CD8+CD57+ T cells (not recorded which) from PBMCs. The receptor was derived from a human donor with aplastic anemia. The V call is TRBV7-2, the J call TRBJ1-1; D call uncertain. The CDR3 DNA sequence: TGTGCCAGCAGCTTAGTGTCAGGAATGAACACTGAAGCTTTCTTT. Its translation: CASSLVSGMNTEAFF.